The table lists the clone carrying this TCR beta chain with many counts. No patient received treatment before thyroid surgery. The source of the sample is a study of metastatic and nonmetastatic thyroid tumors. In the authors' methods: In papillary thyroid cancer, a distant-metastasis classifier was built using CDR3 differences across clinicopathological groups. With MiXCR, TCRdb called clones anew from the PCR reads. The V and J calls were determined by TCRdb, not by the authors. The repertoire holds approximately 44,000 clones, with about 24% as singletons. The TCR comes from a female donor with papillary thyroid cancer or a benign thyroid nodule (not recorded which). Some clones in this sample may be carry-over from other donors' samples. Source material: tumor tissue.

The CDR3 loop is CASSLGGSGNTIYF. The CDR3, as DNA: TGCGCCAGCAGCCTCGGGGGCTCTGGAAACACCATATATTTT. The rearrangement joins TRBV4-1 to TRBJ1-3, with D maybe TRBD1 (5 bases). With 4 bases removed from V and 0 bases from J, the gap between germline ends came to 7 bases. This CDR3 has 14 residues. The germline gives CDR1 MGHRA, CDR2 YSYEKL.